The clone carrying this TCR beta chain was detected only a few times. What it binds is not known. The treatment is: approximately nine-day PBMC culture with coronavirus spike peptide pools or control peptides (ViraFEST assay). This entry is derived from a study of vaccination and CD4 T cells after COVID-19. At the Johns Hopkins FTIC core, DNA taken from cultured CD4+ T cells was sequenced by way of the Oncomine TCR Beta short-read assay. TCRdb fed the PCR reads into MiXCR, producing one record per CDR3 protein. The profile shows around 6,300 distinct CDR3 sequences, around 20% of them singletons. CDR3 length: 15 amino acids. Germline V gene data show CDR1 as MDHEN and CDR2 as SYDVKM. Trimming shortened V by 4 bases and J by 3 bases, and 16 bases separated the two germline ends.

Specimen: CD4+ T cells from blood, cultured in vitro. The receptor was derived from a human donor who had recovered from COVID-19. The rearrangement joins TRBV28 to TRBJ2-7; the D is unclear. The CDR3 region has the DNA TGTGCCAGCAGTTCCCCGGGTCAAGGGCGCTACGAGCAGTACTTC. This encodes CASSSPGQGRYEQYF.